Shown below are 19 T cell receptor beta chains from a single sample sequenced in a study of PD-1 blockade in classical Hodgkin lymphoma. Documented time point: cycle 4 day 1 (C4D1), after more than 5 weeks of nivolumab. Patients all relapsed after autologous stem cell transplantation, and there was variation in brentuximab vedotin exposure. The data were produced by immunoSEQ multiplex PCR, yet TCRdb's version contains in-frame clones alone and is incomplete. The sample holds around 23,000 clones, approximately 85% seen once. The sample here was peripheral blood mononuclear cells (PBMCs), taken before the fourth cycle of nivolumab. The receptors come from a human donor with classical Hodgkin lymphoma.

The J gene is TRBJ2-2, the V gene TRBV7-3; D not resolved. V lost 2 bases and J 3 bases, leaving 1 base between the germline ends. The CDR3 runs 12 residues. Germline V gene sequence: CDR1 SGHTA, CDR2 FQGTGA. DNA for the CDR3: TGTGCCAGCAGCTTAGACACCGGGGAGCTGTTTTTT. This gives the protein CASSLDTGELFF.

The chain combines TRBV2 with TRBJ1-2; 8 bases map to TRBD1. Germline V lookup: CDR1 SNHLY, CDR2 FYNNEI. The CDR3 extends over 14 amino acids. After removal of 8 bases from V and 4 bases from J, the junction contained 9 bases not matched to a gene. As DNA, the CDR3 is TGTGCCAGCGGACAGGGTGGGTTGAGCTATGGCTACACCTTC. The encoded protein is CASGQGGLSYGYTF.

This rearrangement joins TRBV7-2 to TRBJ2-7, with 7 bases that match TRBD1. CDR3 length: 14 amino acids. Germline V lookup: CDR1 SGHTA, CDR2 FQGNSA. J was trimmed by 4 bases and V by 1 base; bases with no gene match: 4. This CDR3 is CASSLGQGVYEQYF. The DNA for the CDR3 is TGTGCCAGCAGCTTAGGGCAGGGGGTTTACGAGCAGTACTTC.

The chain employs TRBV19 and TRBJ2-1, with D possibly called TRBD1 or TRBD2 (5 bases each). Germline V lookup: CDR1 LNHDA, CDR2 SQIVND (reference sequence). With 7 bases removed from V and 3 bases from J, the gap between germline ends came to 22 bases. The CDR3 is 17 amino acids. For the CDR3, the DNA is TGTGCCAGTAACAACCCCGGGGCGGAACATATCTACAATGAGCAGTTCTTC. This encodes CASNNPGAEHIYNEQFF. Using reference TRBV19 and TRBJ2-1 for the parts outside the CDR3, the full variable domain is DGGITQSPKYLFRKEGQNVTLSCEQNLNHDAMYWYRQDPGQGLRLIYYSQIVNDFQKGDIAEGYSVSREKKESFPLTVTSAQKNPTAFYLCASNNPGAEHIYNEQFFGPGTRLTVL.

The chain combines TRBV19 with TRBJ2-1; 10 positions match TRBD2. Germline CDR1 LNHDA, CDR2 SQIVND (reference sequence). V lost 4 bases to trimming and J lost 4 bases; unmatched junction nucleotides: 10. The CDR3 is made up of 17 amino acids. The CDR3 DNA is TGTGCCAGTAGTAGGGGCTTAGCGGGGGGATCTTACAATGAGCAGTTCTTC. Encoded protein: CASSRGLAGGSYNEQFF.

The rearrangement uses TRBV2 and TRBJ1-1, with TRBD1 as a possible D gene (5 bases). V was pared by 0 bases and J by 5 bases, with 7 bases between. The CDR3 is 13 amino acids. Germline values: CDR1 SNHLY, CDR2 FYNNEI. CDR3 sequence: CASSEAGVTEAFF. For the CDR3, the DNA is TGTGCCAGCAGTGAAGCAGGGGTAACTGAAGCTTTCTTT.

The J gene is TRBJ2-1, the V gene TRBV5-1; TRBD2 matches at 8 bases. CDR3 length: 15 amino acids. The germline V gene encodes CDR1 SGHRS and CDR2 YFSETQ. The J segment lost 0 bases and the V segment lost 2 bases, leaving 1 base of the junction unmatched. CDR3 residues: CASSFLAGSYNEQFF. The CDR3 DNA follows: TGCGCCAGCAGCTTCCTAGCGGGCTCCTACAATGAGCAGTTCTTC.

The chain recombines TRBV18 with TRBJ2-5; TRBD1 aligns across 9 bases. The end of the DNA is better explained by TRBJ2-7, so the J call may be wrong. The germline CDR1 and CDR2 sequences are KGHSH and LQKENI. The CDR3 totals 14 residues. CDR3 bases: TGTGCCAGCTCACCAGACAGGGGGTCTTACGAGCAGTACTTC. Translated, it gives CASSPDRGSYEQYF.

The chain joins TRBV5-1 to TRBJ2-3; 9 bases are shared with TRBD2. Per germline, CDR1 SGHRS and CDR2 YFSETQ. This CDR3 spans 15 amino acids. With 0 bases clipped from V and 4 bases from J, the junction kept 3 bases outside the gene matches. CDR3 protein: CASSLVAGGPDTQYF. The CDR3 DNA reads as TGCGCCAGCAGCTTGGTTGCGGGAGGGCCAGATACGCAGTATTTT.

V usage is TRBV7-3 and J usage is TRBJ2-1, with D hard to call. V was pared by 5 bases and J by 5 bases, with 19 bases between. The CDR3 loop spans 16 amino acids. Germline loops: CDR1 SGHTA, CDR2 FQGTGA. CDR3 coding DNA: TGTGCCAGCAGCCCCAATAGAGGAAAATTTGACAATGAGCAGTTCTTC. Translated: CASSPNRGKFDNEQFF.

The V gene is TRBV11-2, the J gene TRBJ1-3, with no clear D. V was shortened by 2 bases and J by 4 bases, with 18 bases between the two germline ends. The CDR3 extends over 17 amino acids. From germline, CDR1 is SGHAT and CDR2 FQNNGV. The CDR3 reads CASSLRAEAVSGNTIYF. The CDR3 DNA reads as TGTGCCAGCAGCTTACGCGCGGAGGCTGTCTCCGGAAACACCATATATTTT.

The V call is TRBV7-9, the J call TRBJ2-5, with a tentative D call TRBD1 (6 bases). V lost 5 bases and J 3 bases, leaving 19 bases between the germline ends. Germline-derived CDR1 and CDR2 are SEHNR and FQNEAQ (reference sequence). This CDR3 is built from 16 residues. The CDR3 here is CASSRKRGFGEETQYF. As DNA, the CDR3 is TGTGCCAGCAGCCGCAAGAGGGGGTTTGGGGAAGAGACCCAGTACTTC.

The rearrangement links TRBV19 to TRBJ1-6, with 7 bases that match TRBD1. The ends lost 2 bases at V and 7 bases at J; junction bases unmatched: 5. Germline V lookup: CDR1 LNHDA, CDR2 SQIVND (reference sequence). This CDR3 spans 15 amino acids. The DNA of the CDR3 is TGTGCCAGTAGTATAAGGAGGGACAGCAATTCACCCCTCCACTTT. This sequence encodes CASSIRRDSNSPLHF.

The V and J genes are TRBV7-9 and TRBJ2-3, with D hard to call. Between the trimmed V and J ends, which lost 6 bases and 1 base, there was a span of 11 bases. The CDR3 runs to 14 residues. CDR1 and CDR2 from the germline V gene are SEHNR and FQNEAQ (reference sequence). CDR3 nucleotide sequence: TGTGCCAGCAGTCTTAGGGTAGGCACAGATACGCAGTATTTT. It yields the protein CASSLRVGTDTQYF.

This chain joins TRBV9 and TRBJ1-3; TRBD1 is a possible D gene (6 bases). Trimming took off 1 base at V and 0 bases at J, with 11 bases between the two ends. The length of the CDR3 is 16 residues. CDR1 SGDLS and CDR2 YYNGEE come from the germline V gene. CDR3 in DNA: TGTGCCAGCAGCGTAAGAGGGGGGACCTCTGGAAACACCATATATTTT. Translating it yields CASSVRGGTSGNTIYF.

The chain links TRBV11-2 to TRBJ2-7, with 8 nucleotides matching TRBD1. Germline CDR1 is SGHAT and CDR2 is FQNNGV. J lost 5 bases, V lost 4 bases, and 7 bases had no gene match. The CDR3 is made up of 14 amino acids. The CDR3 spells CASSSRTGYHEQYF. CDR3 nucleotides: TGTGCCAGCAGCTCCCGGACAGGGTACCACGAGCAGTACTTC.

The CDR3 reads CASSSGMIGIHEQYF. The CDR3 nucleotides read TGTGCCAGCAGTTCAGGGATGATCGGGATCCACGAGCAGTACTTC. This chain uses TRBV28 with TRBJ2-7; perhaps D is TRBD1 or TRBD2 (5 bases each). The length of the CDR3 is 15 residues. V lost 4 bases, J lost 5 bases, and 18 bases lay in between. Germline loops: CDR1 MDHEN, CDR2 SYDVKM.

The chain links TRBV28 to TRBJ1-2; no firm D call. Germline values: CDR1 MDHEN, CDR2 SYDVKM. The CDR3 extends over 12 amino acids. V lost 1 base, J lost 7 bases, and 7 bases lay in between. The CDR3 sequence: CASSLSPRGYTF. The CDR3 DNA is TGTGCCAGCAGTTTATCACCCCGTGGCTACACCTTC.

This sequence joins TRBV4-1 and TRBJ2-7, with TRBD1 matching 9 bases. Per germline, CDR1 MGHRA and CDR2 YSYEKL. The CDR3 is 13 residues long. V lost 4 bases, J lost 2 bases, and 0 bases stayed unmatched. The CDR3 loop is CASSRDRAYEQYF. CDR3 DNA sequence: TGCGCCAGCAGCCGGGACAGGGCCTACGAGCAGTACTTC.